This T cell receptor beta chain derives from a study of OX40 agonist ivuxolimab in advanced cancers. Looking at the study overall: Dose-escalation patients were diagnosed with hepatocellular carcinoma, melanoma, renal cell cancer or head and neck cancer. Three patients, one with hepatocellular carcinoma and two with cutaneous melanoma, responded partially.

Study-wide findings and caveats: Relatively little clonal expansion, among the lowest observed, appeared in partial responders at 0.1-3.0 mg/kg.

After removal of 2 bases from V and 8 bases from J, the junction contained 6 bases not matched to a gene. The CDR3 length is 14 residues. Germline lookup yields CDR1 SGHDT and CDR2 YYEEEE. Peripheral blood came from all dose cohorts at three timepoints. Clones were sequenced by immunoSEQ multiplex PCR, and TCRdb holds only the in-frame ones, with some missing. The top ten clones hold about 6% of a sample with some 39,000 clones, about nine tenths of them seen once. This clone has a handful of counts. Its matching antigen is unknown. This receptor was identified in an adult with an advanced solid tumor such as melanoma, head and neck, liver or kidney cancer. The chain has TRBV5-6 and TRBJ1-1, with TRBD1 identical over 10 bases. This specimen consisted of CD4+ or CD8+ T cells sorted from blood, obtained in a trial of the OX40 agonist ivuxolimab. The CDR3 DNA reads TGTGCCAGCAGCTTTATCGACAGGGGGCAAGAAGCTTTCTTT. Its translation: CASSFIDRGQEAFF.